This record looks at one T cell receptor (beta chain) sequence and its context. Antigen unknown. The sample originates from a study of breast tumors, draining lymph nodes, adjacent tissues. Study conclusions and caveats: Compared with basal-like, luminal-like tumors shared significantly more repertoire with nontumor tissue. Tumor repertoires ranked between lymph nodes and nontumor tissue in diversity, with V and J gene preferences.

V lost 5 bases, J lost 4 bases, and 20 bases lay in between. The CDR3 loop spans 16 amino acids. From germline, CDR1 is SGHNT and CDR2 YENEEA. Samples came from axillary lymph nodes draining the breast cancer. Each CDR3 protein is one row after TCRdb ran MiXCR on the multiplex PCR reads. This table has about 300,000 distinct CDR3 sequences, 30% appearing once. Sequencing was carried out using axillary lymph node tissue. The sequence was collected from a female donor with breast cancer. Some clones in this sample may be carry-over from other donors' samples. The chain couples TRBV11-3 to TRBJ2-5; tentatively, D is TRBD2 (7 bases). The CDR3 loop is CASSPTRGGIGETQYF. Here the CDR3 DNA reads TGTGCCAGCAGCCCCACAAGGGGGGGGATTGGAGAGACCCAGTACTTC.